This TCR beta chain comes out of a study of blood T cells in healthy people across ages. Together with a sample-barcoded 5' primer, a J-beta primer mix was included in a second PCR lasting roughly 6 to 12 cycles. A tag from a template-switch adaptor with 12 random nucleotides marked each cDNA molecule. From the 5' RACE reads, TCRdb called clonotypes with MiXCR, one entry per CDR3 protein. Among approximately 1,100,000 distinct CDR3 sequences listed, 45% were seen once. Overall study findings and caveats: The long-lived group displayed more naive CD4+ cells, plus higher diversity, than the aged donors did.

This CDR3 spans 15 amino acids. CDR1 and CDR2 from the germline V gene are MNHNY and SVGAGI (reference sequence). As concerns this clonotype: Its antigen is currently unknown. One end of the junction fails to match germline, which may point to a read error.

The source is a woman aged 55 to 70 in good health. The material sequenced was blood. This sequence joins TRBV6-6 and TRBJ2-1; a weak D match, TRBD1 (6 bases). In DNA, the CDR3 is TGTGCCAGCAATTATGGGGGCCCCTCCGACAATGAGCAGTTCTTC. This encodes CASNYGGPSDNEQFF.